The present TCR beta chain was sequenced within a study of T cells in Graves' hyperthyroidism and ophthalmopathy. Study-level results: Also found in blood were most expanded thyroid clonotypes above 0.001. Before onset, ophthalmopathy was predicted by the model a median approximately 6.6 months earlier. A 13 V-J signature model discriminated ophthalmopathy versus stable hyperthyroidism.

V lost 2 bases and J lost 2, with 14 bases in between. The CDR3 has 15 residues. Per germline, CDR1 SGDLS and CDR2 YYNGEE. This clonotype was recorded at least ten times. The antigen is not known. PBMCs came from roughly 10 ml fresh peripheral blood. From RNA transcripts, TCR beta CDR3 regions were amplified. An initial round of RT-PCR targeting the TCR CDR3 relied on the HTBI primer set. Each CDR3 protein gets one entry after TCRdb re-called the multiplex PCR reads with MiXCR. The sample yields 400,000 or so distinct CDR3 sequences, about 14% seen once. The sequence was obtained from a man in his forties or fifties with Graves' ophthalmopathy. What was sequenced was blood. The genes are TRBV9 and TRBJ2-7; a possible D gene is TRBD2 (7 bases). In nucleotides, the CDR3 is TGTGCCAGCAGCGTGGGGGGGGGCGGCACCTACGAGCAGTACTTC. It specifies CASSVGGGGTYEQYF.